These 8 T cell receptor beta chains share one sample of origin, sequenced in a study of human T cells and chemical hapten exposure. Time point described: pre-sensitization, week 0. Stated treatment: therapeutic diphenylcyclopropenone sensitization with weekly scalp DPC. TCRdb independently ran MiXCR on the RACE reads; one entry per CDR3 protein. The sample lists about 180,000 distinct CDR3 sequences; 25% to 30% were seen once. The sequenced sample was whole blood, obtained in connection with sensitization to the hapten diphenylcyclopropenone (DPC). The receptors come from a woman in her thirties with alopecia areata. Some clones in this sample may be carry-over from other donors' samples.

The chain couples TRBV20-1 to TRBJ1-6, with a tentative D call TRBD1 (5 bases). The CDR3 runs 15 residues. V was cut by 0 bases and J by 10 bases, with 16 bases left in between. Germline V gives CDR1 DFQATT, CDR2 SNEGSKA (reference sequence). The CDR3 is CSARDMRGDGSPLHF. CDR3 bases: TGCAGTGCTAGAGATATGAGGGGAGACGGGTCACCCCTCCACTTT.

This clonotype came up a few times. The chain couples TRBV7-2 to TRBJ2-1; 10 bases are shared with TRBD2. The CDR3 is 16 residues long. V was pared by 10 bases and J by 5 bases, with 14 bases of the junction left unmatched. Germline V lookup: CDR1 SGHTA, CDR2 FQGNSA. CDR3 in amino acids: CATRTSGGRTHNEQFF. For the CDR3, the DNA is TGTGCCACCCGGACTAGCGGAGGTAGGACCCACAATGAGCAGTTCTTC.

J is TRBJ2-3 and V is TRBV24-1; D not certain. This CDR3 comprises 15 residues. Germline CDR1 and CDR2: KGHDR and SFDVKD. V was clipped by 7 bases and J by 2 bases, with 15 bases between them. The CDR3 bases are TGTGCCACCAGCGACCCTCCTAGAACCACAGATACGCAGTATTTT. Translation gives CATSDPPRTTDTQYF.

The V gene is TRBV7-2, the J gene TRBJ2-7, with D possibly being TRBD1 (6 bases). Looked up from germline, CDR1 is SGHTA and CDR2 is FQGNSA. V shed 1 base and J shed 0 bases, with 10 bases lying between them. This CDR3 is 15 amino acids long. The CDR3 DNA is TGTGCCAGCAGCTTAGGACAGGCCAACTCCTACGAGCAGTACTTC. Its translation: CASSLGQANSYEQYF.

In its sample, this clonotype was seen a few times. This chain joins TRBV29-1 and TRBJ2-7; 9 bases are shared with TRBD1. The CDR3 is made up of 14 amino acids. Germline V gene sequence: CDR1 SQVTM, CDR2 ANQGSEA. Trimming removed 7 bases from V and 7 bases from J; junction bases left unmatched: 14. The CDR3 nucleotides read TGCAGCGCAGCAAGAGTACAGGGGGCTGGGGAGCAGTACTTC. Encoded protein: CSAARVQGAGEQYF.

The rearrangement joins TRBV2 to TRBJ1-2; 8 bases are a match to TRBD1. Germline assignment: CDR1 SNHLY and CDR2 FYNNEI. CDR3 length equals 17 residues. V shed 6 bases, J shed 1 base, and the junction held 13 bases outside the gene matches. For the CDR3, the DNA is TGTGCCAGCAGAGCCGGGACAGGAAGCCCCTTTAACTATGGCTACACCTTC. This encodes CASRAGTGSPFNYGYTF.

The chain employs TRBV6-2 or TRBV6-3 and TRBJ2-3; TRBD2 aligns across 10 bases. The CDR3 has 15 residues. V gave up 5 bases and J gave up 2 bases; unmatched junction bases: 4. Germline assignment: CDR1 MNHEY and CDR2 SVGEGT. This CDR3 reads CASSRTSGYTDTQYF. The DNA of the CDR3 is TGTGCCAGCAGTCGGACTAGCGGTTACACAGATACGCAGTATTTT.

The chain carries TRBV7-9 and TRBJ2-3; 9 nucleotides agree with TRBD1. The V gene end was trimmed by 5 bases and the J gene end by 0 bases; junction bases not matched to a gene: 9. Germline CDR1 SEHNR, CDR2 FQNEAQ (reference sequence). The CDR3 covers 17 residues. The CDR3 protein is CASSARRQGVSTDTQYF. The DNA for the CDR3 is TGTGCCAGCAGCGCACGGCGACAGGGGGTTAGCACAGATACGCAGTATTTT.